Listed here are 27 T cell receptor beta chains from one sample, sequenced in a study of blood T cell repertoires in COVID-19. Measured with immunoSEQ multiplex PCR; TCRdb has only the in-frame clones, and not every one. The data show more than 300,000 clones, more than 75% seen once. The sequenced sample was PBMCs or T cells enriched from blood (not recorded which). These receptors all come from a woman aged 18-29 years who had recovered from COVID-19.

This sequence joins TRBV6-5 and TRBJ1-4; D is undetermined. In germline, CDR1 is MNHEY, CDR2 SVGAGI. V lost 6 bases and J 0 bases, leaving 11 bases between the germline ends. The CDR3 has 15 amino acids. The CDR3 DNA follows: TGTGCCAGCAGGAATGACGGGGCAACTAATGAAAAACTGTTTTTT. Translated, it gives CASRNDGATNEKLFF.

The chain employs TRBV4-3 and TRBJ1-2, with D possibly being TRBD1 (5 bases). CDR1 and CDR2 (germline): LGHNA, YSLEER. V lost 1 base and J 4 bases, leaving 10 bases between the germline ends. CDR3 length equals 14 residues. CDR3 in amino acids: CASSQGMGGYGYTF. The CDR3 DNA sequence: TGCGCCAGCAGCCAAGGAATGGGGGGCTATGGCTACACCTTC.

The chain couples TRBV23-1 to TRBJ1-1; no clear D gene. TRBV23-1 is noted as an ORF with a role that remains uncertain. This CDR3 region has 14 residues. The germline V and J ends were trimmed by 3 bases and 9 bases, with 17 bases remaining between them. CDR3 protein: CASSHPRPPRKAFF. The CDR3 coding sequence is TGCGCCAGCAGTCACCCGAGACCCCCGCGGAAAGCTTTCTTT.

The CDR3 DNA is TGTGCCAGCAGGGAGGACAGGAGTAATGAAAAACTGTTTTTT. It specifies CASREDRSNEKLFF. V gene TRBV6-4 combines with J gene TRBJ1-4, with 7 nucleotides matching TRBD1. CDR3 length: 14 residues. Germline CDR1 and CDR2: MRHNA and SNTAGT. Trimming took 6 bases from V and 4 from J; bases not matched to a gene: 5.

V usage is TRBV6-5 and J usage is TRBJ2-7, with 10 bases matching TRBD1. The junction had 1 base not matched to a gene; V was cut back by 2 bases and J by 6 bases. Germline V gene lookup returns CDR1 MNHEY and CDR2 SVGAGI. The CDR3 loop spans 13 amino acids. CDR3 loop: CASSYRTGGEQYF. In DNA, the CDR3 is TGTGCCAGCAGTTACCGGACAGGGGGCGAGCAGTACTTC.

The chain is built from TRBV25-1 and TRBJ1-1, with no clear D. Germline CDR1 is MGHDK and CDR2 is SYGVNS. The CDR3 spans 11 residues. Between the trimmed V and J ends, which lost 4 bases and 11 bases, there was a span of 11 bases. CDR3 residues: CASSAVFRAFF. The CDR3 region has the DNA TGTGCCAGCAGTGCCGTGTTTCGGGCTTTCTTT.

The chain carries TRBV24-1 and TRBJ2-5; D is uncertain. CDR1 is KGHDR, CDR2 SFDVKD, per germline. V lost 4 bases and J lost 2, with 7 bases in between. This CDR3 spans 13 amino acids. CDR3 DNA: TGTGCCACCAGTGAGTTCGGTCAAGAGACCCAGTACTTC. Amino acid sequence: CATSEFGQETQYF.

V is TRBV15 and J is TRBJ1-5; 7 positions agree with TRBD1. V lost 0 bases and J lost 6; bases outside the gene matches: 5. Germline loops: CDR1 LNHNV, CDR2 YYDKDF (reference sequence). The CDR3 sequence is 15 residues long. DNA for the CDR3: TGTGCCACCAGCAGAGATTTGGAGGGGGCTCAGCCCCAGCATTTT. Amino acids: CATSRDLEGAQPQHF.

This clone came up a few times. The rearrangement links TRBV7-9 to TRBJ2-1, with TRBD2 matching 10 bases. V lost 3 bases, J lost 5 bases, and 4 bases stayed unmatched. This CDR3 comprises 15 residues. In germline, CDR1 is SEHNR, CDR2 FQNEAQ (reference sequence). The CDR3 sequence: CASSFILAGDNEQFF. CDR3 nucleotides: TGTGCCAGCAGCTTTATTCTAGCGGGGGACAATGAGCAGTTCTTC.

The genes are TRBV5-5 and TRBJ2-7; D ambiguous. The CDR3 is 14 residues long. CDR1 and CDR2 from the germline V gene are SGHKS and YYEKEE (reference sequence). V was clipped by 4 bases and J by 0 bases, with 11 bases between them. This chain's CDR3 is CASSPGRNSYEQYF. CDR3 coding DNA: TGTGCCAGCAGCCCCGGCAGGAACTCCTACGAGCAGTACTTC.

J is TRBJ2-2 and V is TRBV5-1; TRBD2 matches at 7 bases. CDR1 and CDR2 (germline): SGHRS, YFSETQ. J lost 0 bases, V lost 3 bases, and 17 bases had no gene match. The CDR3 has 20 amino acids. The CDR3 DNA follows: TGCGCCAGCAGCTCGATTTTAACCGCCGCCCGGGGGGCGAACACCGGGGAGCTGTTTTTT. This codes for CASSSILTAARGANTGELFF. Full variable domain (outside the CDR3, taken from reference TRBV5-1 and TRBJ2-2): KAGVTQTPRYLIKTRGQQVTLSCSPISGHRSVSWYQQTPGQGLQFLFEYFSETQRNKGNFPGRFSGRQFSNSRSEMNVSTLELGDSALYLCASSSILTAARGANTGELFFGEGSRLTVL.

CDR3 bases: TGTGCCAGTAGTAGCATACAGGGTTTACAACTCTACGAGCAGTACTTC. It codes for CASSSIQGLQLYEQYF. This sequence joins TRBV19 and TRBJ2-7; the D gene is possibly TRBD1 (6 bases). Germline V gives CDR1 LNHDA, CDR2 SQIVND (reference sequence). The CDR3 totals 16 residues. The V end was cut by 4 bases, the J end by 3 bases, with 19 bases between. Full variable domain (remainder filled in from reference TRBV19 and TRBJ2-7): DGGITQSPKYLFRKEGQNVTLSCEQNLNHDAMYWYRQDPGQGLRLIYYSQIVNDFQKGDIAEGYSVSREKKESFPLTVTSAQKNPTAFYLCASSSIQGLQLYEQYFGPGTRLTVT.

Details on this clone: Other DNA variants within this sample encode the same CDR3. The V and J genes are TRBV6-1 and TRBJ1-2; the match to TRBD1 covers 7 bases. The V gene's germline CDR1 is MNHNS and CDR2 SASEGT. The V segment lost 3 bases and the J segment 2 bases; nucleotides outside the gene matches: 3. The CDR3 extends over 14 amino acids. This CDR3 reads CASSEGTANYGYTF. Written as DNA, the CDR3 is TGTGCCAGCAGTGAGGGGACAGCAAACTATGGCTACACCTTC.

The genes are TRBV16 and TRBJ2-7; 8 nucleotides agree with TRBD1. Looked up from germline, CDR1 is KGHSY and CDR2 is FQNENV. Losses at the gene ends were 3 bases for V and 5 bases for J; bases not matched to a gene: 9. The CDR3 extends over 15 amino acids. The CDR3 DNA reads TGTGCCAGCAGCCATGTGACAGGGGAGAGCCACGAGCAGTACTTC. It codes for CASSHVTGESHEQYF.

In the case of this clone: This specimen includes other DNA sequences encoding the same CDR3. The rearrangement joins TRBV4-1 to TRBJ1-5; no reliable D call. The V and J ends lost 1 base and 4 bases respectively, with 5 bases between them. The length of the CDR3 is 13 residues. CDR1 and CDR2 from the germline V gene are MGHRA and YSYEKL. The CDR3, as DNA: TGCGCCAGCAGCCAAGGTCATAATCAGCCCCAGCATTTT. It codes for CASSQGHNQPQHF.

This clone was seen only a few times. V gene TRBV15 combines with J gene TRBJ1-2; weak D call: TRBD1 (6 bases). In germline, CDR1 is LNHNV, CDR2 YYDKDF (reference sequence). V was pared by 4 bases and J by 0 bases, with 12 bases between. The CDR3 is 15 amino acids. The DNA of the CDR3 is TGTGCCACCAGCACCGACAGGAACCCTAACTATGGCTACACCTTC. This gives the protein CATSTDRNPNYGYTF.

This clone showed up just a few times. The chain has TRBV6-4 and TRBJ2-1; 14 nucleotides line up with TRBD2. In germline, CDR1 is MRHNA, CDR2 SNTAGT. The CDR3 runs 16 residues. The V segment lost 2 bases and the J segment 8 bases; nucleotides outside the gene matches: 5. CDR3 sequence: CASSDGLAGGPDEQFF. The CDR3 DNA sequence: TGTGCCAGCAGTGACGGACTAGCGGGGGGCCCTGATGAGCAGTTCTTC.

This clone was seen only a few times. V usage is TRBV9 and J usage is TRBJ1-3; D possibly corresponds to TRBD1 (5 bases). CDR1 and CDR2 from the germline V gene are SGDLS and YYNGEE. This CDR3 is 15 amino acids long. V lost 5 bases, J lost 0 bases, and 12 bases lay in between. The CDR3 sequence: CASSATGSSGNTIYF. For the CDR3, the DNA is TGTGCCAGCAGTGCTACAGGTTCCTCTGGAAACACCATATATTTT.

The chain joins TRBV4-1 to TRBJ1-2; no definite D call. The germline V and J ends were trimmed by 0 bases and 3 bases, with 11 bases remaining between them. The CDR3 covers 15 residues. CDR1 and CDR2 from the germline V gene are MGHRA and YSYEKL. In DNA form, the CDR3 reads TGCGCCAGCAGCCAAGATCCCGGGTCCCACTATGGCTACACCTTC. Residues: CASSQDPGSHYGYTF.

The CDR3 is CASSYLTGIGAEAFF. CDR3 bases: TGTGCCAGCAGTTACCTTACAGGGATTGGGGCTGAAGCTTTCTTT. V is TRBV6-5 and J is TRBJ1-1, with D perhaps TRBD1 (6 bases). Germline V gene sequence: CDR1 MNHEY, CDR2 SVGAGI. The CDR3 is made up of 15 amino acids. V shed 2 bases and J shed 6 bases, with 16 bases lying between them.

Turning to this clone: A read error may account for a junction end that differs from germline. The chain recombines TRBV7-7 with TRBJ2-3; 13 nucleotides match TRBD2. The CDR3 contains 16 residues. Germline V gene sequence: CDR1 SSHAT, CDR2 FNYEAQ (reference sequence). The CDR3 sequence: CASSRLAGGLVDTQYF. DNA of the CDR3: TGTGCTAGCAGCCGACTAGCGGGGGGCCTGGTAGATACGCAGTATTTT.

This clone showed up just once. This chain uses TRBV3-1 (or the pseudogene TRBV3-2) with TRBJ2-7, with D unresolved. CDR1 is LGHDT, CDR2 YNNKEL, per germline (reference sequence). The CDR3 has 13 residues. V lost 0 bases and J 2 bases, leaving 5 bases between the germline ends. In DNA form, the CDR3 reads TGTGCCAGCAGCCAAGAGGGCCCCTACGAGCAGTACTTC. Translation: CASSQEGPYEQYF.

The chain recombines TRBV4-1 with TRBJ1-4, with a possible D match to TRBD1 (5 bases). The CDR3 extends over 15 amino acids. CDR1 is MGHRA and CDR2 is YSYEKL in the germline V gene. V was clipped by 2 bases and J by 0 bases, with 7 bases between them. CDR3 nucleotide sequence: TGCGCCAGCAGCCAACCCAGGGCAACTAATGAAAAACTGTTTTTT. Translated: CASSQPRATNEKLFF.

V is TRBV5-1 and J is TRBJ2-5, with 7 bases that match TRBD1. In germline, CDR1 is SGHRS, CDR2 YFSETQ. J lost 4 bases, V lost 7 bases, and 10 bases had no gene match. The CDR3 is made up of 14 amino acids. CDR3 in amino acids: CASADRVGGETQYF. DNA of the CDR3: TGCGCCAGCGCAGACAGGGTTGGCGGAGAGACCCAGTACTTC.

This rearrangement joins TRBV18 to TRBJ1-2, with D perhaps TRBD1 (5 bases). Between the trimmed V and J ends, which lost 2 bases and 6 bases, there was a span of 13 bases. The CDR3 sequence is 14 residues long. Germline V gene sequence: CDR1 KGHSH, CDR2 LQKENI. The chain's CDR3 is CASSPGLGGDGYTF. Here the CDR3 DNA reads TGTGCCAGCTCACCAGGCCTGGGGGGGGATGGCTACACCTTC.

The chain combines TRBV18 with TRBJ1-1; 7 nucleotides line up with TRBD1. CDR1 and CDR2 from the germline V gene are KGHSH and LQKENI. This CDR3 comprises 16 residues. V trimming: 0 bases; J trimming: 1 base; junction bases outside the gene matches: 5. The CDR3 loop is CASSPPGTAPNTEAFF. In nucleotides, the CDR3 is TGTGCCAGCTCACCACCGGGGACAGCCCCGAACACTGAAGCTTTCTTT.

The J gene is TRBJ1-5, the V gene TRBV27, with TRBD1 matching over 7 bases. CDR1 and CDR2 from the germline V gene are MNHEY and SMNVEV (reference sequence). CDR3 length: 13 residues. With 3 bases clipped from V and 6 bases from J, the junction kept 2 bases outside the gene matches. The CDR3 is CASSFHRGQPQHF. In DNA form, the CDR3 reads TGTGCCAGCAGTTTCCACAGGGGTCAGCCCCAGCATTTT.